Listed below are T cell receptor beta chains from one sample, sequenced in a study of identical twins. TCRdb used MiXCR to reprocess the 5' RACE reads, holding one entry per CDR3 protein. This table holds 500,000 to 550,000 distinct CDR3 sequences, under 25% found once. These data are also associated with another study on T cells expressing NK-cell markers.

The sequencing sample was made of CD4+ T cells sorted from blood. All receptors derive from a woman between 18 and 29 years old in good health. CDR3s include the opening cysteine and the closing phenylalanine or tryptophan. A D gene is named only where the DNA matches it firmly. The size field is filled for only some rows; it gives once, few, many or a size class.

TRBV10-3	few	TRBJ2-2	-	CAIKTDPNTGELFF	TGTGCCATCAAGACAGATCCGAACACCGGGGAGCTGTTTTTT
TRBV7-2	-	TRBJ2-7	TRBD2	CASSLTASGLSYEQYF	TGTGCCAGCAGCTTAACGGCTAGCGGGCTCTCCTACGAGCAGTACTTC
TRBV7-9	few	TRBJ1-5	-	CASASGEGQPQHF	TGTGCCAGTGCCTCAGGGGAAGGTCAGCCCCAGCATTTT
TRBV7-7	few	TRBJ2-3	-	CASSPPFTDTQYF	TGTGCTAGCAGCCCCCCTTTCACAGATACGCAGTATTTT
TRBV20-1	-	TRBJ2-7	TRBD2	CSVSGREGYEQYF	TGCAGTGTGAGTGGACGGGAGGGCTACGAGCAGTACTTC
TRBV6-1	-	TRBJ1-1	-	CASSEEFWTTEAFF	TGTGCCAGCAGTGAAGAATTCTGGACCACTGAAGCTTTCTTT
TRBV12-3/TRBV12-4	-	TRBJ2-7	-	CASSLGGWTRSYEQYF	TGTGCCAGCAGTTTAGGGGGGTGGACGAGGTCCTACGAGCAGTACTTC
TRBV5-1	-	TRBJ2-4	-	CASSLQYLLAKNIQYF	TGCGCCAGCAGCTTGCAGTACCTCTTAGCCAAAAACATTCAGTACTTC
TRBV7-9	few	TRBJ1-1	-	CASSPGMSNTEAFF	TGTGCCAGCAGCCCGGGGATGTCGAACACTGAAGCTTTCTTT
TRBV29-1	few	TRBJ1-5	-	CSVLMASNQPQHF	TGCAGCGTTCTGATGGCCTCCAATCAGCCCCAGCATTTT
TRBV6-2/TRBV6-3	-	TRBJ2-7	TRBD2	CASKFARLAAYEQYF	TGTGCCAGCAAGTTCGCGAGACTAGCGGCATACGAGCAGTACTTC
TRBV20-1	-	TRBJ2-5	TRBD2	CSARLNREGETQYF	TGCAGTGCTCGCCTCAACCGGGAGGGAGAGACCCAGTACTTC
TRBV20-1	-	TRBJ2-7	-	CSARFVSSSYEQYF	TGCAGTGCTAGATTTGTGTCTAGCTCCTACGAGCAGTACTTC
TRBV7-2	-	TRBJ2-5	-	CASSRSAWETQYF	TGTGCCAGCAGCCGTTCGGCCTGGGAGACCCAGTACTTC
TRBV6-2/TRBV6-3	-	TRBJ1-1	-	CASSRDSRMNTEAFF	TGTGCCAGCAGTCGAGACTCAAGAATGAACACTGAAGCTTTCTTT
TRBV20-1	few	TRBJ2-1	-	CSAGGRGLAGNEQFF	TGCAGTGCCGGAGGCCGGGGCCTGGCTGGCAATGAGCAGTTCTTC
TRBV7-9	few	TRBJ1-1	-	CASSVRRAEAFF	TGTGCCAGCAGCGTTCGTCGAGCTGAAGCTTTCTTT
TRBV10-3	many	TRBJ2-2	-	CAITDTGELFF	TGTGCCATCACCGACACCGGGGAGCTGTTTTTT
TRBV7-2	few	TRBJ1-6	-	CASSLADRAPLHF	TGTGCCAGCAGCTTAGCCGACAGAGCACCCCTCCACTTT
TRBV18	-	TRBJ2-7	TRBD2	CASSAGTTYSYEQYF	TGTGCCAGCTCCGCCGGGACTACGTACTCCTACGAGCAGTACTTC
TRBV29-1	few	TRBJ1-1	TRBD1	CSGPGQAMTNTEAFF	TGCAGCGGCCCCGGACAGGCGATGACGAACACTGAAGCTTTCTTT
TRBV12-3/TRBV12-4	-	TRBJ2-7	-	CATAGGLAYEQYF	TGTGCCACCGCCGGGGGCTTGGCCTACGAGCAGTACTTC
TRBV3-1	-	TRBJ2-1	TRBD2	CASSQGGGSSYNEQFF	TGTGCCAGCAGCCAAGGAGGCGGGAGTTCCTACAATGAGCAGTTCTTC
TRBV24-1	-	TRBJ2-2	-	CATSGRHTGELFF	TGTGCCACCAGTGGTCGTCACACCGGGGAGCTGTTTTTT
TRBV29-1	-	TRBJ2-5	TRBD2	CSVSSGRAGETQYF	TGCAGCGTCTCTAGCGGGAGGGCAGGAGAGACCCAGTACTTC
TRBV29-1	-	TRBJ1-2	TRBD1	CSARDRGYYGYTF	TGCAGCGCCCGGGACAGGGGGTACTATGGCTACACCTTC
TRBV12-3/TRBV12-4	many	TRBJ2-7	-	CASSFRAIYEQYF	TGTGCCAGCAGTTTCCGGGCCATCTACGAGCAGTACTTC
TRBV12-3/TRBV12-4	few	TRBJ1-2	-	CASSFSPSRGYTF	TGTGCCAGCAGTTTTTCCCCCTCCAGGGGCTACACCTTC
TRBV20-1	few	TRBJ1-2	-	CSARVRLYGYTF	TGCAGTGCTAGAGTTAGACTCTATGGCTACACCTTC
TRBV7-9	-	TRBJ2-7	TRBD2	CASSSRSGTRGGYEQYF	TGTGCCAGCAGCTCCCGGTCCGGGACTAGGGGCGGGTACGAGCAGTACTTC
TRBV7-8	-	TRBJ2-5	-	CASSLSGRNQETQYF	TGTGCCAGCAGCTTAAGTGGCCGGAATCAAGAGACCCAGTACTTC
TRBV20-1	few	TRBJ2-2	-	CSAREKAVVTGELFF	TGCAGTGCTAGAGAGAAAGCAGTGGTGACCGGGGAGCTGTTTTTT
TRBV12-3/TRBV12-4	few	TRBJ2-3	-	CASSRRQSDTQYF	TGTGCCAGCAGTCGACGGCAGTCAGATACGCAGTATTTT
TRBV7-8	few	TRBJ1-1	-	CASAWQRNTEAFF	TGTGCCAGCGCCTGGCAGCGGAACACTGAAGCTTTCTTT
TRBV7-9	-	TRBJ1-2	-	CASSLEAGATGGYTF	TGTGCCAGCAGCTTAGAGGCCGGGGCCACAGGGGGCTACACCTTC
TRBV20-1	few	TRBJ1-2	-	CSARPNFRVVNYGYTF	TGCAGTGCTAGACCAAACTTCCGGGTGGTTAACTATGGCTACACCTTC
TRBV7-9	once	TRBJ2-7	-	CASSLFRSRQIYEQYF	TGTGCCAGCAGCTTATTCCGCAGTCGACAGATCTACGAGCAGTACTTC
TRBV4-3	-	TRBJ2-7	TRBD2	CASSQDRLAGPYEQYF	TGCGCCAGCAGCCAAGATCGACTAGCGGGTCCCTACGAGCAGTACTTC
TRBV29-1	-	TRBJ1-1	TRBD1	CSVRGQGDTEAFF	TGCAGCGTTCGGGGACAGGGCGACACTGAAGCTTTCTTT
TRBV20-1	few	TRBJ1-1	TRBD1	CSAGDRAEAFF	TGCAGTGCTGGGGACAGGGCTGAAGCTTTCTTT
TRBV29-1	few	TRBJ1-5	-	CSVVEVRPQHF	TGCAGCGTTGTAGAGGTTCGGCCCCAGCATTTT
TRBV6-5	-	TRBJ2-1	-	CASSYGGTTLVHEQLF	TGTGCCAGCAGTTACGGGGGAACAACCCTAGTCCATGAGCAGCTCTTC
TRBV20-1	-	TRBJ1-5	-	CSAIRDTFSNQPQHF	TGCAGTGCCATCCGGGACACCTTTAGCAATCAGCCCCAGCATTTT
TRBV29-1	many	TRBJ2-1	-	CSVVRGTVQRDEQFF	TGCAGCGTTGTTAGGGGGACGGTCCAGCGTGATGAGCAGTTCTTC
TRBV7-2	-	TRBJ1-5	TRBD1	CASSADRGSRPQHF	TGTGCCAGCAGCGCAGACAGGGGGTCCAGACCCCAGCATTTT
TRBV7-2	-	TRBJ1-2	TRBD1	CARGETLTGYYGYTF	TGTGCCCGCGGCGAGACGCTGACAGGGTACTATGGCTACACCTTC
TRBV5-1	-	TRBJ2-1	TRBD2	CASSARTSGGDEQFF	TGCGCCAGCAGCGCAAGGACTAGCGGGGGAGATGAGCAGTTCTTC
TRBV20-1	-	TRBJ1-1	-	CSAGGGSTEAFF	TGCAGTGCCGGAGGGGGGTCAACTGAAGCTTTCTTT
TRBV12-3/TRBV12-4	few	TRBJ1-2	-	CASSEQGNGYTF	TGTGCCAGCAGCGAACAGGGCAATGGCTACACCTTC
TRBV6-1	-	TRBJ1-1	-	CASRGAMNTEAFF	TGTGCCAGTCGGGGGGCTATGAACACTGAAGCTTTCTTT
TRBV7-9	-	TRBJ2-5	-	CASSLVAGRVWETQYF	TGTGCCAGCAGCTTAGTTGCAGGCCGGGTCTGGGAGACCCAGTACTTC
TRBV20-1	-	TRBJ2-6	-	CSARHPGRYSGANVLTF	TGCAGTGCTCGACACCCGGGACGCTACTCTGGGGCCAACGTCCTGACTTTC
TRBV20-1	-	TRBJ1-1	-	CSAPNRDPRTEAFF	TGCAGTGCCCCAAACAGGGATCCAAGGACTGAAGCTTTCTTT
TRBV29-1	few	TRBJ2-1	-	CSVEKRGSRGNEQFF	TGCAGCGTTGAAAAACGAGGGAGTAGAGGCAATGAGCAGTTCTTC